The clone carrying this T cell receptor (beta chain) was seen a few times. In the original processing: Reference gene primer amplification yielded estimated nucleated cell counts. Sequenced by immunoSEQ multiplex PCR; TCRdb stores in-frame clones only, minus some. V, J and clone size were drawn from that table, and D and trimming were deduced from the DNA. The sample records roughly 52,000 clones, roughly 86% being singletons. The data are from a study of blood T cell repertoires in COVID-19. Study information: From T cells, B-cell-depleted T cells, or PBMCs came the material, which was cDNA or gDNA.

The CDR3 totals 17 residues. In germline, CDR1 is SGHDT, CDR2 YYEEEE. V dropped 0 bases and J dropped 2; count of bases not matched to a gene: 5. The source material was peripheral blood. The TCR was taken from a man between 40 and 49 years old with COVID-19, enrolled during active disease. V usage is TRBV5-6 and J usage is TRBJ1-5, with TRBD1 identical over 10 bases. The CDR3 bases are TGTGCCAGCAGCTTGGGATCAGGACAGGGGGGCAATCAGCCCCAGCATTTT. It codes for CASSLGSGQGGNQPQHF.